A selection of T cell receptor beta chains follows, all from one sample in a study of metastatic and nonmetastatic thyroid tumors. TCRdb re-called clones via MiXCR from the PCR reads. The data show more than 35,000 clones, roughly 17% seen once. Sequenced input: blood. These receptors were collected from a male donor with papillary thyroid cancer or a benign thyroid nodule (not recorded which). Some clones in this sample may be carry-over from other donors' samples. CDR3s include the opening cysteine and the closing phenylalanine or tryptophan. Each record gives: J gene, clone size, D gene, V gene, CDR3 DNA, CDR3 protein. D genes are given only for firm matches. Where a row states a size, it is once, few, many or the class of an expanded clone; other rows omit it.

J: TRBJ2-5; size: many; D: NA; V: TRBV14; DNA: TGTGCCAGCAGCCCCCCGCGGGACACCTACCACCAGTACTTC; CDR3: CASSPPRDTYHQYF
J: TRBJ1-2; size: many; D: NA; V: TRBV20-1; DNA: TGCAGTGCTATTTGGGGGGGGTATGGCTACACCTTC; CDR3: CSAIWGGYGYTF
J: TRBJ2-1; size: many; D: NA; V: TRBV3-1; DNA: TGTGCCAGCAGCCAACGGGTGGGAACTAGTTACAATGAGCAGTTCTTC; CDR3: CASSQRVGTSYNEQFF
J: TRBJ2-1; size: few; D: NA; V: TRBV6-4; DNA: TGTGCCAGCAGTGACTCGTACAGGGTGGCTGGTGAGCAGTTCTTC; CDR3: CASSDSYRVAGEQFF
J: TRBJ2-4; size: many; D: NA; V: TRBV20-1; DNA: TGCAGTGCTAGAGAGCAGGGCGCCAAAAACATTCAGTACTTC; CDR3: CSAREQGAKNIQYF
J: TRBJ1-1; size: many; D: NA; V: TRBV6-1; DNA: TGTGCCAGCAGTGAGAAGGAGAACACTGAAGCTTTCTTT; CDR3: CASSEKENTEAFF
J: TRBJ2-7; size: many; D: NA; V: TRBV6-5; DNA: TGTGCCAGCAGTTACCCCCCAAGGGCCGAGCAGTACTTC; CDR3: CASSYPPRAEQYF
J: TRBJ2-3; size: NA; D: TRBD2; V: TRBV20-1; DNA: TGCAGTCCCAAAGCGGGAGGCGGGGATACGCAGTATTTT; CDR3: CSPKAGGGDTQYF
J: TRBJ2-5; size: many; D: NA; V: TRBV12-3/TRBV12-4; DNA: TGTGCCAGCAGTTTTTCAGTAGAAGAGACCCAGTACTTC; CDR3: CASSFSVEETQYF
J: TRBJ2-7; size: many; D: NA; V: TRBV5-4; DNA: TGTGCCAGCGGGGACGGAACCTGGGAGCAGTACTTC; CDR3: CASGDGTWEQYF
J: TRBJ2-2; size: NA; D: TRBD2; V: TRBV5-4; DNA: TGTGCCAGCAGCTCTGTGACTAGCGGGAGGCTGACCGGGGAGCTGTTTTTT; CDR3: CASSSVTSGRLTGELFF
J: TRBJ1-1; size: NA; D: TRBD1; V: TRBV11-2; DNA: TGTGCCAGCAGCACCAGACAGGGGGGCGATGGCACTGAAGCTTTCTTT; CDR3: CASSTRQGGDGTEAFF
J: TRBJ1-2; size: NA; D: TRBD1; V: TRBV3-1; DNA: TGTGCCAGCAGCCAGACAACCCGGGACAGCTATGGCTACACCTTC; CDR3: CASSQTTRDSYGYTF
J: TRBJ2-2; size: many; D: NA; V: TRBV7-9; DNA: TGTGCCAGCAGCTCCTCGGGGGGCCGTACCGGGGAGCTGTTTTTT; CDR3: CASSSSGGRTGELFF
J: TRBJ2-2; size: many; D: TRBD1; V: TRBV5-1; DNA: TGCGCCAGCAGCTTCGCAGGGGGCTTCACCGGGGAGCTGTTTTTT; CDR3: CASSFAGGFTGELFF
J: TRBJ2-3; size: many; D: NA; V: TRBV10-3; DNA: TGTGCCATCAAAGATCCGTCAGAGAGCACAGATACGCAGTATTTT; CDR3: CAIKDPSESTDTQYF
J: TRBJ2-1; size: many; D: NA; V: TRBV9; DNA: TGTGCCAGCAGCGTAGCCACTCCACAGAGTTCCAGATCCCAATCGGGAAATGAGCAGTTCTTC; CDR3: CASSVATPQSSRSQSGNEQFF
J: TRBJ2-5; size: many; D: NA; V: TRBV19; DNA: TGTGCCAGTAGTATAGGGGTAGGGATCGAGACCCAGTACTTC; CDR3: CASSIGVGIETQYF
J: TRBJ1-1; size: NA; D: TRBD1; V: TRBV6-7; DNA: TGTGCCAGCAGTTCCCGCGGGACAGGTCACAATAACAATGAAGCTTTCTTT; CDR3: CASSSRGTGHNNNEAFF
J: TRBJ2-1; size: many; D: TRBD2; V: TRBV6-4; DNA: TGTGCCAGCAGTAGCGGACTAGCGGGCAATGAGCAGTTCTTC; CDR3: CASSSGLAGNEQFF
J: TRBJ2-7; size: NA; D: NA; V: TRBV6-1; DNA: TGTGCCAGCAGTGAAACCCAAGAGCAGTACTTC; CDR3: CASSETQEQYF
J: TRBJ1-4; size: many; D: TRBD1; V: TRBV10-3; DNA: TGTGCCATCAGTACTCAAGGCGGGACAGGGGCCGCGAAACTGTTTTTT; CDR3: CAISTQGGTGAAKLFF
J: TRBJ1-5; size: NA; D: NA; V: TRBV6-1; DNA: TGTGCCAGCAGCCGAATGTGGAACAATCAGCCCCAGCATTTT; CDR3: CASSRMWNNQPQHF
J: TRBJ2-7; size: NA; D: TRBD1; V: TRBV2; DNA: TGTGCCAGCAAGGTGCAGGGGGTCTACGAGCAGTACTTC; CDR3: CASKVQGVYEQYF
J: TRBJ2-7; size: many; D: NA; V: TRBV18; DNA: TGTGCCAGCTCACCAGGATCCACCTACGAGCAGTACTTC; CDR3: CASSPGSTYEQYF
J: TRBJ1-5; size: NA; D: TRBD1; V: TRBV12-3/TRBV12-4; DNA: TGTGTCATCAAACAGGGGGGCAAACAGCCCCAGCATTTT; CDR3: CVIKQGGKQPQHF
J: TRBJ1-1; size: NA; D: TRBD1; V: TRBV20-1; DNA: TGCAGTGCTAGAGATAACAGGGGGAACACTGAAGCTTTCTTT; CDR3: CSARDNRGNTEAFF
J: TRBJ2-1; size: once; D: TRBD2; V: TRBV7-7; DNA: TGTGCTATCAGCCCGACTAGCGGGAGGGTGGATGAGCATTTCTTC; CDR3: CAISPTSGRVDEHFF
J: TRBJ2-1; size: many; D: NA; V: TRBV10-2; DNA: TGCGCCAGCAGTGAATTGACAGCGTCCTACAATGAGCAGTTCTTC; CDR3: CASSELTASYNEQFF
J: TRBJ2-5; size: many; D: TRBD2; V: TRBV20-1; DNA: TGCAGTGCTAGAGAATTCGTAGCGGGAGACCAAGAGACCCAGTACTTC; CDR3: CSAREFVAGDQETQYF
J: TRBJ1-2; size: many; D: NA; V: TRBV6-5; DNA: TGTGCCAGCAGTTACTCGGATAGGACGCGGGGCTACACCTTC; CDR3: CASSYSDRTRGYTF
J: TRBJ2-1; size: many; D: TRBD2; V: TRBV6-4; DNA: TGTGCCAGCAGTGACTCGAGTAGCGGGGAAGTCAATGAGCAGTTCTTC; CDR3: CASSDSSSGEVNEQFF
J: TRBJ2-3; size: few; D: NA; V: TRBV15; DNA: TGTGCCACCAGCAGCGGGGCTTATACGCAGTATTTT; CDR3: CATSSGAYTQYF
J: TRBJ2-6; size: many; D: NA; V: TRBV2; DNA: TGTGCCAGCAGTGTAGGGCTGGGGGCCAACGTCCTGACTTTC; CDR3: CASSVGLGANVLTF
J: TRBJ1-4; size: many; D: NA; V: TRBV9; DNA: TGTGCCAGCAGCGTAGGTGGAACTAATGAAAAACTGTTTTTT; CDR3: CASSVGGTNEKLFF
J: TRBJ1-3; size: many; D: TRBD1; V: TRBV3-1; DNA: TGTGCCAGCAGAGGGGACAGGGCTGGAAACACCATATATTTT; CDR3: CASRGDRAGNTIYF
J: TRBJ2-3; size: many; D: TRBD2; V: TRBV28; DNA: TGTGCCAGCAGTTTCTCTAGCGGGGGATCCACAGATACGCAGTATTTT; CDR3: CASSFSSGGSTDTQYF
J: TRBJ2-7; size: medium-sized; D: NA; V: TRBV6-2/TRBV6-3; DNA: TGTGCCAGCAGTACACGATCTACAGGATGGGGCTACGAGCAGTACTTC; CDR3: CASSTRSTGWGYEQYF
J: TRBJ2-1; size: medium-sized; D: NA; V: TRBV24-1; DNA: TGTGCCACCAGTGATAAGGGGGAGATCAACAATGAGCAGTTCTTC; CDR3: CATSDKGEINNEQFF
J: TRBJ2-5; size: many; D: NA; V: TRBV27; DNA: TGTGCCAGCAGCCTCGGAGGGTCGGCTTTCGAGACCCAGTACTTC; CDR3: CASSLGGSAFETQYF